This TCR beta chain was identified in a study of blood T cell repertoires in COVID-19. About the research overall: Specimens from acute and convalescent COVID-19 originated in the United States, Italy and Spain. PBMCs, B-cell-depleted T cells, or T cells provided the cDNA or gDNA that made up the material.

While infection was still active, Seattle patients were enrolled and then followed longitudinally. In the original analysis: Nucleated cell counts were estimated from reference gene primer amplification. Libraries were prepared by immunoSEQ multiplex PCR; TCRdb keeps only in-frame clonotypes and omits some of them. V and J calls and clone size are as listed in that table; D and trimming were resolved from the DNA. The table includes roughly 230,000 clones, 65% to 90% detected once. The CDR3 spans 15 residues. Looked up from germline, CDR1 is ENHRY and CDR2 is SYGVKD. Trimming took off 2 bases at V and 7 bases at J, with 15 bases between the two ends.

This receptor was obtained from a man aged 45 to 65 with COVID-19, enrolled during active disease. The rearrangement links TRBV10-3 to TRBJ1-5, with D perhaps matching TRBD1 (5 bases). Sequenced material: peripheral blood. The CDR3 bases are TGTGCCATCAGTGAGGTTGGGACTCATGGGCAGCCCCAGCATTTT. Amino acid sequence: CAISEVGTHGQPQHF.